This is a list of T cell receptor beta chains from one sample in a study of T-cell reconstitution after alpha-beta-depleted transplantation in children. TCRdb fed the PCR reads into MiXCR, producing one record per CDR3 protein. The sample gives 490,000 or so distinct CDR3 sequences, about 12% of which show up once; about 5.4% is in the top ten. The specimen comprised PBMCs from the stem cell graft donor, sampled from the stem cell graft. The receptors shown here come from a human donor who donated a stem cell graft to a child with combined immunodeficiency. Both conserved end residues are part of each CDR3. The D gene is left open where the match is weak. Rows give clone size only sometimes, using once, few, many, or a class for an expanded clone.

J	D	size	V	DNA	CDR3
TRBJ1-2	NA	NA	TRBV5-5	TGTGCCAGCAGCTTGGAAGTATCGCGTAACTATGGCTACACCTTC	CASSLEVSRNYGYTF
TRBJ2-3	TRBD1	few	TRBV12-3/TRBV12-4	TGTGCCAGCAGTCCGGGACAGGGGGCGCGATATACGCAGTATTTT	CASSPGQGARYTQYF
TRBJ2-1	NA	many	TRBV10-2	TGCGCCAGCCGGAGACTGGAACTTGAATCCTCTGGGCAGTTCTTC	CASRRLELESSGQFF
TRBJ1-6	NA	NA	TRBV4-1	TGCGCCAGCAGCCCTATCCACGGCAGGGTCAACTCACCCCTCCACTTT	CASSPIHGRVNSPLHF
TRBJ2-5	NA	many	TRBV5-5	TGTGCCAGCAGCTTGGCTAGTACGGAGACCCAGTACTTC	CASSLASTETQYF
TRBJ2-1	NA	NA	TRBV7-9	TGTGCCAGCAGCTCTTGGTCTAGCTCCTACAATGAGCAGTTGTTC	CASSSWSSSYNEQLF
TRBJ1-2	NA	few	TRBV7-2	TGTGCCAGCAGCTTAGAACGTATTTATGGCTACACCTTC	CASSLERIYGYTF
TRBJ2-6	NA	NA	TRBV27	TGTGCCAGCACGCGTCTGGGCACCACCTCTGGGGCCAACGTCCTGACTTTC	CASTRLGTTSGANVLTF
TRBJ2-3	NA	NA	TRBV20-1	TGCAGTGTTGTAAACTCAGGATATAGTACAGATACGCAGTATTTT	CSVVNSGYSTDTQYF
TRBJ2-1	TRBD2	NA	TRBV12-5	TGTGCTAGTGGTTACCCACCGGGACTAGCGACGTACAATGAGCAGTTCTTC	CASGYPPGLATYNEQFF
TRBJ2-2	NA	NA	TRBV4-3	TGCGCCAGCAGCCAAGCGTGGAGGGGTTGGAGCACCGGGGAGCTGTTTTTT	CASSQAWRGWSTGELFF
TRBJ2-3	TRBD2	NA	TRBV7-2	TGTGCCAGCAGCGCAGGACTGACTAGCCGAGGCACAGATACGCAGTATTTT	CASSAGLTSRGTDTQYF
TRBJ1-5	TRBD1	few	TRBV7-2	TGTGCCAGCAGCTTAGTAGGCGGGACAGGGGGCCGGCAGCCCCAGCATTTT	CASSLVGGTGGRQPQHF